The rows below give T cell receptor beta chains drawn from one sample of a study of T-cell memory formation after mild COVID-19. TCRdb used MiXCR to reprocess the 5' RACE reads, holding one entry per CDR3 protein. Found here are about 430,000 distinct CDR3 sequences, more than 15% of them singletons; the top ten hold about 22%. Sequencing used PBMCs or a T cell subset sorted from them (not recorded which). Source of these receptors: a man in his late teens or twenties who had mild COVID-19 (a few samples of this study predate the infection). Cell type and time point are not known. Each CDR3 is given with its conserved first and last residue. The order of the fields is clone size, J gene, D gene, V gene, CDR3 DNA, CDR3 protein. The D gene is left open where the match is weak. Clone size, where shown, is once, few, many, or a class for clones that have expanded.

>.|TRBJ2-5|.|TRBV12-3/TRBV12-4
TGTGCCAGCAGTTTGGGAATACTGGTTACGCGATCCCAAGAGACCCAGTACTTC
CASSLGILVTRSQETQYF
>few|TRBJ2-3|.|TRBV24-1
TGTGCCACCAGTGATTCGGGCGGGGCAGAGGGCACAGATACGCAGTATTTT
CATSDSGGAEGTDTQYF
>few|TRBJ1-1|.|TRBV3-1
TGTGCCAGCAGCCATGACCGGTACACTGAAGCTTTCTTT
CASSHDRYTEAFF
>few|TRBJ2-2|.|TRBV4-1
TGCGCCAGCAGCCAAGAAAGGGGGAGGAACACCGGGGAGCTGTTTTTT
CASSQERGRNTGELFF
>.|TRBJ2-7|.|TRBV9
TGTGCCAGCAGCGGAATGGGGGACCGCTACGAGCAGTACTTC
CASSGMGDRYEQYF
>few|TRBJ2-7|TRBD1|TRBV7-8
TGTGCCAGCAGCTTAGCGGGACAGGGCGAGCAGTACTTC
CASSLAGQGEQYF
>few|TRBJ2-5|.|TRBV10-3
TGTGCCATCAGACGACCGGGGCCCCAAGAGACCCAGTACTTC
CAIRRPGPQETQYF
>.|TRBJ1-1|TRBD1|TRBV5-1
TGCGCCAGCAGCTTGGCGGGACAGGCCAACACTGAAGCTTTCTTT
CASSLAGQANTEAFF
>many|TRBJ1-4|.|TRBV7-9
TGTGCCAGCAGCTTAGTTGGGACTAATGAAAAACTGTTTTTT
CASSLVGTNEKLFF
>few|TRBJ2-3|TRBD2|TRBV20-1
TGCAGTGCTAGAGATTGGGGGACTAGCGGGGGAGGTACGCAGTATTTT
CSARDWGTSGGGTQYF